This TCR beta chain was obtained from a study of cytomegalovirus exposure and HLA in healthy donors listed by TCRdb under 2017. Context from the whole study: An earlier analysis of some 600 of the donors reported approximately 260 Gb of sequence data and 117 million unique TCR beta sequences obtained from approximately 180 million T cells. Among a few hundred genotyped donors of the cohort, an average of approximately 240,000 unique TCR beta nucleotide sequences were sequenced per donor, around 20% of them non-productive. In addition to the first cohort of approximately 650 subjects, a separate validation cohort of 130 or so different subjects was used. The study aimed to test whether signatures of past pathogen exposure could be identified by cataloging public T cell receptors. Of the roughly 400 genotyped donors, roughly 80% fell in the genetic ancestry cluster associated with self-reported Caucasian donors. Rather than using new phenotypic data, the later analysis identified candidate immune exposures from TCR beta sequences and from how often those sequences occurred across donors. Both class I and class II loci were covered by HLA typing, at four-digit resolution. About 300 gigabases of sequencing data and roughly 81 million unique TCR sequences made up an early release that covered roughly 670 HLA-typed donors. High-throughput TCR immunosequencing, statistical association of individual TCRs with disease status, and machine learning were combined to predict cytomegalovirus infection status. A later analysis re-analyzed previously published TCR beta repertoires from approximately 670 donors and added high-resolution HLA genotyping to study TCR occurrence patterns. Genome-wide SNP genotypes for about 65% of the 666 donors were used in a later genetic analysis, which treated that subset as a discovery cohort. Typing coverage varied by locus: about 620-630 donors for A, B, C, DRB1 and DQB1; more than 500 for DQA1; around 570 for DPA1; approximately 450 for DPB1. Roughly 5 DR-DQ haplotypes were handled as single units for association and clustering, since linkage in the cohort was strong. An earlier analysis of approximately 580 of the donors used high-throughput TCR beta sequencing to judge whether each TCR beta V gene segment behaved as functional or pseudogenic. The study profiled the T cell repertoires of under 700 subjects by immunosequencing and related them to cytomegalovirus serostatus. Every repertoire in the discovery cohort had been generated on one and the same sequencing platform. Alongside the repertoire data, information on donor age, sex, ethnicity and CMV serostatus was compiled.

The investigation overall reported the following: A later genetic analysis reported fewer N-insertions in productive TCRs among donors in an Asian-associated ancestry cluster than the roughly 700-donor mean. A group of highly shared sequence variants was considered likely to be a technical artifact of the sequencing pipeline. Because HLA typing was unavailable for some donors at each locus, only the typed subset was used in association tests. A later analysis found that HLA-associated TCR beta chains were more clonally expanded and had lower generation probabilities than equally common non-associated chains. The only immune exposure information available for the cohort was CMV serostatus. Across donors, most TCR sequences were observed very rarely, whereas some public TCRs were present in many individuals. The presence/absence analyses assumed that sequencing depth was roughly uniform across donors, and that assumption may not be true. A later analysis found that most CMV-associated TCR beta chains appeared HLA-restricted, with HLA associations seemingly driven largely by CMV exposure. This cohort had only TCR beta chains sequenced, and the lack of alpha or paired-chain data limited which features could be detected. A later analysis reported that several top co-occurrence clusters appeared linked to parvovirus B19, influenza, CMV and Epstein-Barr virus. Some IMGT-functional V segments, including TRBV6-2 and TRBV6-3, could not be distinguished by the 87-base-pair reads and were therefore excluded. A few of the identified cytomegalovirus-associated TCR beta chains were confirmed in vitro to be specific for cytomegalovirus antigens. In an earlier analysis of about 600 of the donors, most TCR beta V segments appeared in productive rearrangements about 87% or about 30% of the time, broadly matching IMGT annotations. When HLA alleles, especially DR and DQ, strongly co-occurred, TCR associations were difficult to assign to individual alleles. The classifier was reported to diagnose cytomegalovirus status with high specificity and sensitivity in both the original cohort and the validation cohort. According to a later analysis, TCR association rates differed among HLA loci, with DRB1 alleles showing the most associated TCRs and HLA-C alleles showing the fewest. A later analysis associated 15,000 to 20,000 TCR beta sequences with specific HLA alleles at a false discovery rate of 0.05. Because counts were too low, about 18 rarely observed V segments, including chromosome 9 orphons, were left out of the earlier analysis of approximately 580 of the donors. A further reported finding was that TCR beta sequences accurately predicted the HLA-A and HLA-B alleles for most subjects in the first cohort. The authors suggested that the approach could potentially be generalized to other disease states and immunological phenotypes. A total of 164 TCR beta chains were listed by the study as associated with cytomegalovirus. An association between a missense DCLRE1C variant and V-gene and J-gene trimming of TCR beta chains was found in a later genetic analysis and replicated in an independent cohort. Linkage disequilibrium might explain the correlated functional status among segregating V segments, but an unknown experimental factor could not be ruled out.

The method behind the library was the immunoSEQ multiplex PCR assay. For the multiplex PCR, a mixture combining 60 forward primers for TCR Vbeta segments and 13 reverse primers for TCR Jbeta segments was used. Amplification of the CDR3 region of rearranged TCR beta genes was performed with a multiplex PCR assay on genomic DNA. Amplified TCR beta libraries were sequenced as 87-base-pair reads on the Illumina HiSeq System. In the original analysis: A later analysis counted tens of millions of unique TCR beta chains across the 666 repertoires, and some 11 million of these chains were shared by at least two donors. Raw reads were error-corrected and collapsed into unique sequences by a nearest-neighbor algorithm in which closely related sequences were merged to remove PCR and sequencing errors. Alignment of CDR3 sequences to IMGT reference sequences was used to assign V, D and J gene segments. For a sequence to be retained, a match of at least six nucleotides to both a V gene segment and a J gene segment was required. A rearrangement was called productive if the CDR3 had no stop codons and remained in frame with V and J, and every other rearrangement was called non-productive. CDR3 was defined according to IMGT convention as the region running from the second conserved V-encoded cysteine to the conserved J-encoded phenylalanine. The earlier analysis of 587 of the donors excluded sequences that lacked an unambiguous match to a single V gene segment. In an earlier analysis of more than 500 of the donors, a V segment was called functional when productive rearrangements were above 56.7%, and segregating when the standard deviation between donors exceeded 5%. A statistical classification framework was built for diagnosing cytomegalovirus status from the catalog of TCR beta chain sequences. A later analysis assigned V and J genes by comparing TCR nucleotide sequences with IMGT/GENE-DB human TR gene sequences. The TCRdist pipeline was used in a later analysis to assign CDR3 sequences and most-parsimonious VDJ recombination scenarios. In a later analysis, every TCR beta chain was defined by the combination of its CDR3 amino acid sequence and its V-gene family, and reads without a unique V-gene family were dropped. To address suspected cross-contamination and a sequencing artifact, a later analysis removed 592 highly shared, low-generation-probability nucleotide sequences. In a later analysis, a clonal expansion index was calculated for each public chain from normalized within-repertoire ranks of inferred template counts. In a later analysis, generation probabilities were computed using a VDJ recombination model fitted to out-of-frame rearrangements, and the results were checked against IGoR. In a later analysis, hypergeometric tests were used to score TCR-TCR, TCR-HLA and TCR-CMV co-occurrence, with a repertoire-size bias correction applied to TCR pairs. In a later analysis, false discovery rates were estimated by permuting HLA or CMV assignments 20 times. In a later analysis, co-occurring TCRs were grouped with DBSCAN, and TCRdist sequence similarity was added when clustering was performed within HLA-allele-positive subsets. Repertoires with fewer than 30,000 or more than 120,000 public chains, plus five repertoires with anomalous nucleotide sharing, were excluded from co-occurrence clustering. TCRdb provides this immuneACCESS table in a form limited to in-frame rearrangements. Some clones are lacking; in checked studies, under half of them reflect an unresolved V gene, and why the rest are absent is not known. V and J calls and clone size come straight from that table; D and trimming were deduced from the DNA. The table for this sample lists some 130,000 clones. Around 1.5% of the sample is in the top ten clones.

The cohort consisted of approximately 670 healthy bone marrow donors. All cohort members were sampled while nominally healthy, although unrecorded immune exposures were likely present. The donor was CMV seronegative and was included in the group of approximately 350 seronegative cohort members. A peripheral blood sample was provided by each donor, and peripheral blood mononuclear cells were used for TCR beta sequencing. Genomic DNA was extracted from the blood cell samples with the Qiagen DNeasy Blood Extraction Kit. The germline ends are 7 bases apart after V is trimmed by 3 bases and J by 1 base. The germline V gene (reference sequence) sets CDR1 to SEHNR and CDR2 to FQNEAQ. Inclusive of the bounding cysteine and phenylalanine, the CDR3 is 14 residues long. The DNA shown is the 42-base CDR3, in frame from base 1. As to this clone: What antigen it recognizes has not been identified.

The sequence links TRBV7-9 to TRBJ1-5, with TRBD1 perhaps the D gene, on 6 matching bases. Sequenced material: PBMCs. The TCR originated in a woman aged 40 to 50 in good health and CMV-seronegative. The base sequence is TGTGCCAGCAGCTTCAGGGGAAGCAATCAGCCCCAGCATTTT. Its translation is CASSFRGSNQPQHF.